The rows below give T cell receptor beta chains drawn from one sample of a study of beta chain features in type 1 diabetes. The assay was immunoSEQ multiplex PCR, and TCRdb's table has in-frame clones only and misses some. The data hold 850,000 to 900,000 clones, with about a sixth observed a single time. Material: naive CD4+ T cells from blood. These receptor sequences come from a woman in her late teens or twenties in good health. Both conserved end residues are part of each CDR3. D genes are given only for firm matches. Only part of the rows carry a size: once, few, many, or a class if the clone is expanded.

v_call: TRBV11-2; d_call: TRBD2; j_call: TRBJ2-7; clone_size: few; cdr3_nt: TGTGCCAGCAGCCAACCGGGAGGCTGGCCCTACGAGCAGTACTTC; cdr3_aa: CASSQPGGWPYEQYF
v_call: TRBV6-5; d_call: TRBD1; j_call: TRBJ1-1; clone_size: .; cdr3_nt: TGTGCCAGCAGCCCAGGGGGCCCCGGGAACACTGAAGCTTTCTTT; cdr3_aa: CASSPGGPGNTEAFF
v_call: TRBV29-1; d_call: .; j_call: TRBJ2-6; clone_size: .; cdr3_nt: TGCAGCGCCCGGGGCGGTGGGGCCAACGTCCTGACTTTC; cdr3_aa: CSARGGGANVLTF
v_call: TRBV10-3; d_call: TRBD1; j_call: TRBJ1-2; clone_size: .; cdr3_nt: TGTGCCATCAGTGAGGGACAGGGGAAGCGGGGCTACACCTTC; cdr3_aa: CAISEGQGKRGYTF
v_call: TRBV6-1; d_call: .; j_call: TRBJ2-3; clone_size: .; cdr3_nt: TGTGCCAGCAGCACGGGGACTGCTGGCACAGATACGCAGTATTTT; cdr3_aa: CASSTGTAGTDTQYF
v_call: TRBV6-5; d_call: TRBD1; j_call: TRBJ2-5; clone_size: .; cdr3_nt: TGTGCCAGCAGTTACCTGACAGGGAAAGAGACCCAGTACTTC; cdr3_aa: CASSYLTGKETQYF
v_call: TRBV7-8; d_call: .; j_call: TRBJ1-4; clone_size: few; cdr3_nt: TGTGCCAGCAGCCAAGTGCGGGCAACTAATGAAAAACTGTTTTTT; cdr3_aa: CASSQVRATNEKLFF
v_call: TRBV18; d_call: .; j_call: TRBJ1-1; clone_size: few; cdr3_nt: TGTGCCAGCTCACCACCGTTCCCAAGAGAAGCTTTCTTT; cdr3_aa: CASSPPFPREAFF
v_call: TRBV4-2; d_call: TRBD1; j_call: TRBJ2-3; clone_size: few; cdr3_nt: TGTGCCAGCAGCCAACCAGACAGGGGGGAAGATACGCAGTATTTT; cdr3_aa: CASSQPDRGEDTQYF
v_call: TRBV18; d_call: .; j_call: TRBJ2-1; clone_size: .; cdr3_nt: TGTGCCAGCTCACCAAACCAGGGTATCTCCTACAATGAGCAGTTCTTC; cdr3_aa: CASSPNQGISYNEQFF
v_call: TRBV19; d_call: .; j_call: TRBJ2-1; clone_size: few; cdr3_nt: TGTGCCAGTAGTACCTTTGGTTTCGAGCAGTTCTTC; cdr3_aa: CASSTFGFEQFF
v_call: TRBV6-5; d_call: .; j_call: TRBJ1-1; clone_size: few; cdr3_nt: TGTGCCAGCAGTTACTCTGGGGATATGAACACTGAAGCTTTCTTT; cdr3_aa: CASSYSGDMNTEAFF
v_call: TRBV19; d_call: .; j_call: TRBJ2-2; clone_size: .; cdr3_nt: TGTGCCAGTAGTACGAGGGACACCGGGGAGCTGTTTTTT; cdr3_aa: CASSTRDTGELFF
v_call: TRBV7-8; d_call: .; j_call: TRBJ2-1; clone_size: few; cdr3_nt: TGTGCCAGCAGCGACCTCACTGTGCGGGCGCTCAATGAGCAGTTCTTC; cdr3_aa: CASSDLTVRALNEQFF
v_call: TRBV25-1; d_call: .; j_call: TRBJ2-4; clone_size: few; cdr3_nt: TGTGCCAGCAGTGCCACCGGACAGGAGGGGGCCAAAAACATTCAGTACTTC; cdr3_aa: CASSATGQEGAKNIQYF
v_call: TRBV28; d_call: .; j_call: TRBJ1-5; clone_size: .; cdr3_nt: TGTGCCAGCAGTTGGGGGAGCGATCAGCCCCAGCATTTT; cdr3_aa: CASSWGSDQPQHF
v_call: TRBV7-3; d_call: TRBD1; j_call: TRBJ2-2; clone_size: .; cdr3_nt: TGTGCCAGCAGCTTCCGACAGGGAAGGGCCGGGGAGCTGTTTTTT; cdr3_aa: CASSFRQGRAGELFF
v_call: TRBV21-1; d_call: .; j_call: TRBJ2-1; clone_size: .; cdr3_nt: TGTGCCAGCAGCTCGCGGGGGGCTAGGGTCGAATCCTACAATGAGCAGTTCTTC; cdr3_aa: CASSSRGARVESYNEQFF
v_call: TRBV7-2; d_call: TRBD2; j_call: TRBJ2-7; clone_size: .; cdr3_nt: TGTGCCAGCACCACGGGAGGGGGAACCTACGAGCAGTACTTC; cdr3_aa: CASTTGGGTYEQYF
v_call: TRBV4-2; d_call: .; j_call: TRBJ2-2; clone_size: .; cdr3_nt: TGTGCCAGCAGCCATTCATCGGGGACCGGGGAGCTGTTTTTT; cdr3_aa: CASSHSSGTGELFF
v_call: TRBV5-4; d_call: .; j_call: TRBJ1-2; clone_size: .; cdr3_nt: TGTGCCAGCAGCTATGCGGGTTGGGGAGGCTACACCTTC; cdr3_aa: CASSYAGWGGYTF
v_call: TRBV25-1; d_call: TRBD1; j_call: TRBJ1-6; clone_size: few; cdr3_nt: TGTGCCAGCAGTGAAGGGACAGGGCCGACGCCCCTCCACTTT; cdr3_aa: CASSEGTGPTPLHF
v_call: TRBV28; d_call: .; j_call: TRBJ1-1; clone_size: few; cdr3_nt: TGTGCCAGCAGGACAGATCAAAACACTGAAGCTTTCTTT; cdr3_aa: CASRTDQNTEAFF
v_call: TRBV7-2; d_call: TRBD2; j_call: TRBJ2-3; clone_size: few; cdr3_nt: TGTGCCAGCACCCTAGGCCGGGACTACCACACAGATACGCAGTATTTT; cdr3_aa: CASTLGRDYHTDTQYF
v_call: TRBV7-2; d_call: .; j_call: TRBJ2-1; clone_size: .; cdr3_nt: TGTGCCAGCAGCTTCGGCGGTAAGAACAATGAGCAGTTCTTC; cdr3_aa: CASSFGGKNNEQFF
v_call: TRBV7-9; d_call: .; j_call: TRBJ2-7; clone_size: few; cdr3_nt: TGTGCCAGCAGCTTTGGGGGGTCCTACGAGCAGTACTTC; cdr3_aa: CASSFGGSYEQYF
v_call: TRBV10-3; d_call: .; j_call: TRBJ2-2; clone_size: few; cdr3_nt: TGTGCCATCAGTGAGCGGGTTGTGCGGTCTAACACCGGGGAGCTGTTTTTT; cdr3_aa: CAISERVVRSNTGELFF
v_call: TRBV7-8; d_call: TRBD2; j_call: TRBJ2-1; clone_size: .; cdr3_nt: TGTGCCAGCAGCCAAAGACTAGCGGGACCCCATGAGCAGTTCTTC; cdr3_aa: CASSQRLAGPHEQFF
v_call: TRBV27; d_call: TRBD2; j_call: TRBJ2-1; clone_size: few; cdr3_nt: TGTGCCAGCAGCCGACTAGCGGGAGGTTCCTACAATGAGCAGTTCTTC; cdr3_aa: CASSRLAGGSYNEQFF
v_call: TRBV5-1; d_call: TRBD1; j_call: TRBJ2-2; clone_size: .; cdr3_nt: TGCGCCAGCAGCTTGGGGGGACAGGAGGTCACCGGGGAGCTGTTTTTT; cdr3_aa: CASSLGGQEVTGELFF
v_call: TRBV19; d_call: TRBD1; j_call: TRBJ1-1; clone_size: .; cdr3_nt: TGTGCCAGTAGTATAACAGGGGCAGCTGAAGCTTTCTTT; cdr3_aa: CASSITGAAEAFF
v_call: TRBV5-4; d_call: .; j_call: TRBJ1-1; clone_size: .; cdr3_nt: TGTGCCAGCAGCCCCACGGCGGGGTCGATCGCTGAAGCTTTCTTT; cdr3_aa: CASSPTAGSIAEAFF
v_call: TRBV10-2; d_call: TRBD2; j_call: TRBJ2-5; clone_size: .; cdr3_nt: TGCGCCAGCAGTGTTACTAGCGGGAGGGAGACCCAGTACTTC; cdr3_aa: CASSVTSGRETQYF
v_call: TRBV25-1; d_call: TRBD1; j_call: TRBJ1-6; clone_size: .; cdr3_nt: TGTGCCAGCAGGGAACAGGGGGATCCTTCACCCCTCCACTTT; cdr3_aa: CASREQGDPSPLHF
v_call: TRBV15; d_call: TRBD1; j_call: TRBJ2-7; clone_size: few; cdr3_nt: TGTGCCACCAGCAGAGGAACGGGACAGGGGTTCTACGAGCAGTACTTC; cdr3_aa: CATSRGTGQGFYEQYF
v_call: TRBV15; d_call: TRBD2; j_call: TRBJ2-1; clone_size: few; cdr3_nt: TGTGCCACCAGCAGATCCCTTTTAGCGGGAGAAAACAATGAGCAGTTCTTC; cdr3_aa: CATSRSLLAGENNEQFF
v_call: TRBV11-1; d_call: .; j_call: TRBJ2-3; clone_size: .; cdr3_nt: TGTGCCAGCAGCTTTACTGACTCCCCAGATACGCAGTATTTT; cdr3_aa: CASSFTDSPDTQYF
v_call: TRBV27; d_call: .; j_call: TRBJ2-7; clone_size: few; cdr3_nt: TGTGCCAGTCAACCCCTAACTAGCTTCGGCGAGCAGTACTTC; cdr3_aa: CASQPLTSFGEQYF
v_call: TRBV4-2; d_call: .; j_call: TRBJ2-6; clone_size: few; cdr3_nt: TGTGCCAGCAGCCAATGGTGGGGGTCAGCTGGGGCCAACGTCCTGACTTTC; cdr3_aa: CASSQWWGSAGANVLTF
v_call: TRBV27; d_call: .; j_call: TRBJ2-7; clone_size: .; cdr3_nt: TGTGCCAGCAGAATGACTAGGGACACCCTTAGGTACGAGCAGTACTTC; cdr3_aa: CASRMTRDTLRYEQYF
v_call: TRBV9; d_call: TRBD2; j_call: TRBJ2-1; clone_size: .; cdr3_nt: TGTGCCAGCAGCGTAGACTCTAGCGGCAGCGGAGAGCAGTTCTTC; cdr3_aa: CASSVDSSGSGEQFF
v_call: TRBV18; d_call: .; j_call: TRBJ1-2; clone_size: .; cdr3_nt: TGTGCCAGCTCACCACTCAAAGATAACTATGGCTACACCTTC; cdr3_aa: CASSPLKDNYGYTF
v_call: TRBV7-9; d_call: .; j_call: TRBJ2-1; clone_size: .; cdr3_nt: TGTGCCAGCAGCTTCTCCGCACTAGCCTCAAATGAGCAGTTCTTC; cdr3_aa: CASSFSALASNEQFF
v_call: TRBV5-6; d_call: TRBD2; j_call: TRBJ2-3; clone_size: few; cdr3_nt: TGTGCCAGCAGCTTAGCGGGAGACACAGATACGCAGTATTTT; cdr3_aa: CASSLAGDTDTQYF
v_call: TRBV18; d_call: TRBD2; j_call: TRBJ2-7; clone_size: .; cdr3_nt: TGTGCCAGCTCACCCGGGGGGACCCCCTACGAGCAGTACTTC; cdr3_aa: CASSPGGTPYEQYF
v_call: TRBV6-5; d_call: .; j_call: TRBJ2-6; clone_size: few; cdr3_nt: TGTGCCAGCACCTGGGGTCTCTCGGGGGCCAACGTCCTGACTTTC; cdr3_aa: CASTWGLSGANVLTF
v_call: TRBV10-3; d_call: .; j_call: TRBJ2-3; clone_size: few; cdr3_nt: TGTGCCATCAATTCAGAGGCTCGCGGTGATACGCAGTATTTT; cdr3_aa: CAINSEARGDTQYF
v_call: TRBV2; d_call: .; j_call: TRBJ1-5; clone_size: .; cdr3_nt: TGTGCCAGCCGGTTCAGCATCAATCAGCCCCAGCATTTT; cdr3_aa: CASRFSINQPQHF
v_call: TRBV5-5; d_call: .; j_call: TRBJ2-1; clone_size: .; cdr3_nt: TGTGCCAGCAGCTTGAATCCCCACAAGCCTTACAATGAGCAGTTCTTC; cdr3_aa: CASSLNPHKPYNEQFF
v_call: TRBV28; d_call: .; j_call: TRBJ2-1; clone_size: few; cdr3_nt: TGTGCCAGCGGAATAGATACCTACAATGAGCAGTTCTTC; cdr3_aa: CASGIDTYNEQFF
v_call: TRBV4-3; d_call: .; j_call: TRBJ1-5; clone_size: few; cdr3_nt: TGCGCCAGCAGCCAAGATCGGGCTCAGCCCCAGCATTTT; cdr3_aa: CASSQDRAQPQHF
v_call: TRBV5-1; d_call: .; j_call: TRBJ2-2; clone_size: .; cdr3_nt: TGCGCCAGCAGCCTACGGGATGTGGGCACCGGGGAGCTGTTTTTT; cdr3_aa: CASSLRDVGTGELFF
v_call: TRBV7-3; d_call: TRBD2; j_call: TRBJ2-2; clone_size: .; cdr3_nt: TGTGCCAGCAGCCCCGTAGCGGGAATAAACACCGGGGAGCTGTTTTTT; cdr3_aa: CASSPVAGINTGELFF
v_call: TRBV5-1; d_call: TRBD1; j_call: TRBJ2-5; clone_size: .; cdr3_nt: TGCGCCAGCAGCTTCGGGACAGCCAAAGAGACCCAGTACTTC; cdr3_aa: CASSFGTAKETQYF